A single TCR beta chain is shown here with its context. Its target is unknown. TCR beta cDNA libraries included unique molecular identifiers. The authors obtained roughly 500,000 cDNA molecules from approximately 0.95 to 9.8 million T cells. Via MiXCR, TCRdb re-called the PCR reads, giving one row per CDR3 protein. The profile shows 750,000 to 950,000 distinct CDR3 sequences, approximately 53% of them singletons. This sample was taken from a study of post-analysis software for immune sequencing data. Overall study: Several disease courses (relapsing-remitting, secondary progressive and progressive-relapsing) of multiple sclerosis were included.

The CDR3 has 16 amino acids. The germline V gene encodes CDR1 DFQATT and CDR2 SNEGSKA (reference sequence). With 1 base removed from V and 0 bases from J, the gap between germline ends came to 13 bases. Study-wide points: Batch-matched samples strongly co-clustered by F measure. Controls significantly exceeded multiple sclerosis patients in normalized Chao1 diversity. In patients, five or six TRBV segments were more frequent than in controls, with TRBV5-6, TRBV5-1 and TRBV20-1 among them.

The source of this sequence is a girl between 5 and 17 years old with multiple sclerosis. The chain has TRBV20-1 and TRBJ2-4, with D possibly matching TRBD2 (7 bases). The sample consisted of blood. In DNA, the CDR3 is TGCAGTGCTAGAGTAGGGGGAGGGCCAGCCAAAAACATTCAGTACTTC. The encoded protein is CSARVGGGPAKNIQYF.